The next 11 T cell receptor beta chains were all read from a single sample in a study of beta chain features in type 1 diabetes. As every portion of the isolated RNA was reverse transcribed, the sequencing read expressed TCRB transcripts. The table came from immunoSEQ multiplex PCR; TCRdb's copy has only in-frame clones and leaves some out. This sample has 130,000 or so clones, with about 10% found just once. Sequencing was performed on central memory CD4+ T cells from blood. These receptors were obtained from a man younger than 30 in good health.

The chain uses TRBV4-2 and TRBJ1-5; 8 bases are a match to TRBD1. Unmatched junction bases numbered 9, after V lost 5 bases and J lost 6 bases. The CDR3 covers 15 residues. Germline CDR1 and CDR2: LGHNA and YNFKEQ. The CDR3 DNA is TGTGCCAGCAGCTTGGACAGGGATTCTAGTCAGCCCCAGCATTTT. Its translation is CASSLDRDSSQPQHF.

This clone was counted between two and nine times. The V gene is TRBV2, the J gene TRBJ1-1; 7 bases match TRBD1. The junction had 7 bases not matched to a gene; V was cut back by 5 bases and J by 7 bases. Per the germline V gene, CDR1 is SNHLY and CDR2 is FYNNEI. This CDR3 has 13 amino acids. The chain's CDR3 is CASSTDDRVEAFF. The CDR3 nucleotides are TGTGCCAGCAGTACGGATGACAGGGTTGAAGCTTTCTTT.

This clone was picked up a small number of times. J is TRBJ2-3 and V is TRBV7-2, with TRBD2 identical over 7 bases. V dropped 2 bases and J dropped 6; count of bases not matched to a gene: 11. This CDR3 is built from 16 residues. Germline-derived CDR1 and CDR2 are SGHTA and FQGNSA. The CDR3 DNA follows: TGTGCCAGCAGCTTATTAGGCGGGGGACTGCCCGATACGCAGTATTTT. This codes for CASSLLGGGLPDTQYF.

This clone was observed a few times. This chain joins TRBV5-1 and TRBJ2-7, with 12 bases aligning to TRBD1. The CDR3 covers 16 residues. V lost 1 base and J lost 6; bases outside the gene matches: 8. In germline, CDR1 is SGHRS, CDR2 YFSETQ. The DNA of the CDR3 is TGCGCCAGCAGCTTGAACCCGGGACAGGGGGCATTCGAGCAGTACTTC. Translating gives CASSLNPGQGAFEQYF.

There are a few counts of this clone. V gene TRBV30 combines with J gene TRBJ2-5; TRBD1 matches at 7 bases. This CDR3 region has 14 residues. The germline gives CDR1 GTSNPN, CDR2 SVGIG (reference sequence). The junction had 8 bases not matched to a gene; V was cut back by 2 bases and J by 5 bases. CDR3 residues: CAWSKKGAGETQYF. As DNA, the CDR3 is TGTGCCTGGAGTAAAAAGGGGGCAGGGGAGACCCAGTACTTC.

This clone occurred many times. This rearrangement joins TRBV11-1 to TRBJ2-2; D call uncertain. CDR1 and CDR2 (germline): SGHAT, FQDESV (reference sequence). Trimming stripped 4 bases from V and 4 bases from J, with 10 bases between. The CDR3 is made up of 14 amino acids. The CDR3 spells CASSSKSSTGELFF. The CDR3 DNA reads as TGTGCCAGCAGCTCAAAGTCCAGCACCGGGGAGCTGTTTTTT.

This clone was found a few times. The chain employs TRBV7-9 and TRBJ1-5, with TRBD1 matching 10 bases. With V trimmed by 4 bases and J by 4 bases, 4 bases remained unmatched. This CDR3 is 15 amino acids long. Germline V gene data show CDR1 as SEHNR and CDR2 as FQNEAQ (reference sequence). The CDR3 coding sequence is TGTGCCAGCAGCTCGACAGGGGGCTATAATCAGCCCCAGCATTTT. The encoded protein is CASSSTGGYNQPQHF.

V gene TRBV13 combines with J gene TRBJ2-5; D may be TRBD2 (6 bases). The germline V gene encodes CDR1 PRHDT and CDR2 FYEKMQ (reference sequence). This CDR3 region has 13 residues. With 0 bases removed from V and 4 bases from J, the gap between germline ends came to 6 bases. CDR3 nucleotides: TGTGCCAGCAGCTTAGGGGGAGGAGAGACCCAGTACTTC. As protein: CASSLGGGETQYF.

This clone appeared a few times. The chain recombines TRBV5-1 with TRBJ1-2; no firm D call. Between the trimmed V and J ends, which lost 4 bases and 0 bases, there was a span of 10 bases. The germline V gene encodes CDR1 SGHRS and CDR2 YFSETQ. The CDR3 is 14 residues long. CDR3 loop: CASSTDGANYGYTF. DNA of the CDR3: TGCGCCAGCAGCACCGACGGAGCTAACTATGGCTACACCTTC.

This chain connects TRBV2 to TRBJ2-5; TRBD1 might be the D (6 bases). With 2 bases removed from V and 4 bases from J, the gap between germline ends came to 11 bases. The CDR3 is 14 residues long. Germline values: CDR1 SNHLY, CDR2 FYNNEI. Written as DNA, the CDR3 is TGTGCCAGCAGTGAACAGGGGATCGTAGAGACCCAGTACTTC. It translates to CASSEQGIVETQYF.

This rearrangement joins TRBV19 to TRBJ2-5; D perhaps matches TRBD2 (5 bases). This CDR3 contains 15 residues. Looked up from germline, CDR1 is LNHDA and CDR2 is SQIVND (reference sequence). V was cut by 4 bases and J by 5 bases, with 17 bases left in between. CDR3 loop: CASSKLWESGETQYF. CDR3 sequence (DNA): TGTGCCAGTAGTAAGTTGTGGGAGTCAGGCGAGACCCAGTACTTC.